This record covers a single T cell receptor beta chain. This entry comes from a study of OX40 agonist ivuxolimab in advanced cancers. Across the study: With ivuxolimab, an agonistic anti-OX40 (CD134) antibody, patients were treated.

The CDR3 is made up of 17 amino acids. Per the germline V gene, CDR1 is KGHSH and CDR2 is LQKENI. With 5 bases removed from V and 0 bases from J, the gap between germline ends came to 16 bases. The protocol was immunoSEQ multiplex PCR, while the TCRdb copy is restricted to in-frame clones and leaves out a portion. Among about 40,000 clones listed, more than 75% were seen once. The rearrangement uses TRBV18 and TRBJ2-2; a weak D match, TRBD2 (6 bases). This sequence originates from an adult with an advanced solid tumor such as melanoma, head and neck, liver or kidney cancer. The input for sequencing was CD4+ or CD8+ T cells sorted from blood, taken in a trial of the OX40 agonist ivuxolimab. In nucleotides, the CDR3 is TGTGCCAGCTCAACGGGCAAACTAGCCTCGAACACCGGGGAGCTGTTTTTT. Its translation is CASSTGKLASNTGELFF. Based on the CDR3 plus reference TRBV18 and TRBJ2-2, the full variable domain is NAGVMQNPRHLVRRRGQEARLRCSPMKGHSHVYWYRQLPEEGLKFMVYLQKENIIDESGMPKERFSAEFPKEGPSILRIQQVVRGDSAAYFCASSTGKLASNTGELFFGEGSRLTVL.